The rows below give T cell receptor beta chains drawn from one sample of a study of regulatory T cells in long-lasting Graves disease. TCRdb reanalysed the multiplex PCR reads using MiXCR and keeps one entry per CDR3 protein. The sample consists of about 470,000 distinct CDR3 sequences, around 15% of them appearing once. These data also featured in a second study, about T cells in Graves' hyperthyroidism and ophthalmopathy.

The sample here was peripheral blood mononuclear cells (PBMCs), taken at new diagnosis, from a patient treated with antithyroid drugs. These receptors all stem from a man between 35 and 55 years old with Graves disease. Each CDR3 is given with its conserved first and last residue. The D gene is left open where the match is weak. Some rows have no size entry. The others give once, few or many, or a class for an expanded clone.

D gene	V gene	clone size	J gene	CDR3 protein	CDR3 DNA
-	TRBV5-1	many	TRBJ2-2	CASSLVGTGELFF	TGTGCCAGCAGCTTAGTGGGCACCGGGGAGCTGTTTTTT
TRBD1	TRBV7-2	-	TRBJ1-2	CASSFGTGDGYTF	TGTGCCAGCAGCTTCGGGACAGGGGATGGCTACACCTTC
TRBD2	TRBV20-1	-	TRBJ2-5	CSATPGLAGGSSQETQYF	TGCAGTGCTACCCCGGGACTAGCGGGGGGCAGTTCGCAAGAGACCCAGTACTTC
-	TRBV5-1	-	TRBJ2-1	CASSLRGQETQFF	TGCGCCAGCAGCTTGAGGGGCCAAGAGACCCAGTTCTTC
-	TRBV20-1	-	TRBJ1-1	CSAPDPGGSMNTEAFF	TGCAGTGCTCCAGATCCCGGGGGGTCAATGAACACTGAAGCTTTCTTT
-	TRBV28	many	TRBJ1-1	CASSLTGTDTEAFF	TGTGCCAGCAGCCTTACAGGAACTGACACTGAAGCTTTCTTT
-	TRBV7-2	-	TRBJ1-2	CASSDTGTTNYGYTF	TGTGCCAGCAGCGACACCGGGACAACCAACTATGGCTACACCTTC
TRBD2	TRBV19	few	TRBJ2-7	CASTGGSYEQYF	TGTGCCAGTACGGGAGGCAGCTACGAGCAGTACTTC
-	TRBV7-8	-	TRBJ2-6	CASSFSVGANVLTF	TGTGCCAGCAGCTTTAGCGTTGGGGCCAACGTCCTGACTTTC
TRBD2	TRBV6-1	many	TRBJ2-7	CASRPFGGRQGEQYF	TGTGCCAGCAGGCCCTTCGGGGGGAGGCAGGGCGAGCAGTACTTC
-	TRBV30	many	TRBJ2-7	CAWSKGESAEQYF	TGTGCCTGGAGTAAGGGTGAGTCCGCCGAGCAGTACTTC
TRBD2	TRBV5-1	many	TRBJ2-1	CASSLVTSGTNYNEQFF	TGCGCCAGCAGCTTGGTGACTAGCGGGACGAACTACAATGAGCAGTTCTTC
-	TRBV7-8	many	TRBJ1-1	CASSLQGARFEAFF	TGTGCCAGCAGCTTACAAGGGGCCCGTTTTGAAGCTTTCTTT
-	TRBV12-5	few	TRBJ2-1	CASGPRLGYNEQFF	TGTGCTAGTGGTCCCAGACTGGGTTACAATGAGCAGTTCTTC
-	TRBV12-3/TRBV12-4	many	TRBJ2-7	CASRRSGGTVTNEQYF	TGTGCCAGCAGACGATCGGGCGGGACCGTGACGAACGAGCAGTACTTC
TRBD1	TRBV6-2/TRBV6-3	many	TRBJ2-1	CASSEDGTGVDEQFF	TGTGCCAGCAGTGAAGATGGGACAGGGGTGGATGAGCAGTTCTTC
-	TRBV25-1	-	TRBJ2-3	CASSERGQSTDTQYF	TGTGCCAGCAGTGAAAGGGGACAAAGCACAGATACGCAGTATTTT
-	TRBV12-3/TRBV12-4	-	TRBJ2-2	CASGVGTGELFF	TGTGCCAGCGGAGTTGGGACCGGGGAGCTGTTTTTT
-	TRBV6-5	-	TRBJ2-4	CASSYSYTTTDIQYF	TGTGCCAGCAGTTACTCGTATACCACAACAGACATTCAGTACTTC
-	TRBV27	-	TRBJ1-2	CATPGGRGGYTF	TGTGCCACGCCGGGGGGCCGAGGGGGCTACACCTTC
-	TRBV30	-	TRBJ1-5	CACRGSNQPQHF	TGTGCCTGTCGGGGGTCCAATCAGCCCCAGCATTTT
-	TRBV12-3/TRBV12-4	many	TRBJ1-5	CASSLQDSNQPQHF	TGTGCCAGCAGTCTACAGGACAGCAATCAGCCCCAGCATTTT
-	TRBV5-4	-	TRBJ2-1	CASSPGPSHNEQFF	TGTGCCAGCAGCCCGGGACCGTCACACAATGAGCAGTTCTTC
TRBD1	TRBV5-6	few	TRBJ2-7	CASSDRDRGVSEQYF	TGTGCCAGCAGCGACCGGGACAGGGGGGTCAGCGAGCAGTACTTC
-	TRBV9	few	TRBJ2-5	CASSVGTTDQETQYF	TGTGCCAGCAGCGTAGGAACGACGGACCAAGAGACCCAGTACTTC
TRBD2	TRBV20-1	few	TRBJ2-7	CSARRTSGTSSYEQYF	TGCAGTGCTAGACGGACTAGCGGGACTAGCTCCTACGAGCAGTACTTC
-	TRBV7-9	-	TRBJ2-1	CASSPSNHEQFF	TGTGCCAGCAGCCCCAGCAATCATGAGCAGTTCTTC
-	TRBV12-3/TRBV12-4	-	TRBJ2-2	CASSLSAKNTGELFF	TGTGCCAGCAGTCTTAGCGCTAAGAACACCGGGGAGCTGTTTTTT
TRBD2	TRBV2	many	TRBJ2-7	CASSEEAGVYEQYF	TGTGCCAGCAGTGAGGAAGCGGGAGTCTACGAGCAGTACTTC
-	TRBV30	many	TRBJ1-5	CAWSGAGNNQPQHF	TGTGCCTGGAGTGGAGCAGGAAACAATCAGCCCCAGCATTTT
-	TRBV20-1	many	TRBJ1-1	CSANRPKNTEAFF	TGCAGTGCTAACAGACCCAAGAACACTGAAGCTTTCTTT
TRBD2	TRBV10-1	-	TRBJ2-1	CASSEGTSGANEQFF	TGCGCCAGCAGTGAGGGGACTAGCGGAGCTAATGAGCAGTTCTTC
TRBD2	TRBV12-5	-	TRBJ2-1	CASGYRLAGSYNEQFF	TGTGCTAGTGGCTACCGACTAGCGGGGTCCTACAATGAGCAGTTCTTC
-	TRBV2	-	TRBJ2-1	CASSFERTNNEQFF	TGTGCCAGCAGTTTCGAGCGGACAAACAATGAGCAGTTCTTC
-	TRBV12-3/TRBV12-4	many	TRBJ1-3	CASSPSGDTIYF	TGTGCCAGCAGCCCCTCCGGTGATACCATATATTTT
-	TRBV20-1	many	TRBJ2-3	CSATQFSTDTQYF	TGCAGTGCTACCCAGTTTAGCACAGATACGCAGTATTTT
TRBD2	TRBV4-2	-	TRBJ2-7	CASSQLTLAGEHSYEQYF	TGTGCCAGCAGCCAATTAACCTTAGCGGGAGAACACTCCTACGAGCAGTACTTC
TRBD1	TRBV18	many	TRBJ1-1	CASSTGQGGRGTEAFF	TGTGCCAGCTCAACCGGACAGGGGGGGAGAGGCACTGAAGCTTTCTTT
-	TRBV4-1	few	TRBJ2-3	CASSQGGTAYDTQYF	TGCGCCAGCAGCCAGGGGGGGACAGCTTACGATACGCAGTATTTT
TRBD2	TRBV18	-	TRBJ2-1	CASSPFGGLAGRSSYNEQFF	TGTGCCAGCTCACCATTTGGGGGACTAGCGGGACGTAGCTCCTACAATGAGCAGTTCTTC
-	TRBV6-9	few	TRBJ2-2	CASSYSLRDAGELFF	TGTGCCAGCAGTTACTCTTTGCGGGACGCCGGGGAGCTGTTTTTT
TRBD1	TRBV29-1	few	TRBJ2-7	CSVDSGGYEQYF	TGCAGCGTTGATTCAGGGGGCTACGAGCAGTACTTC
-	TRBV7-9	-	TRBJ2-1	CASSLALPAVGYNEQFF	TGTGCCAGCAGCTTAGCTTTGCCAGCGGTTGGCTACAATGAGCAGTTCTTC
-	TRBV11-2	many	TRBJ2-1	CASSLVSGVDEQFF	TGTGCCAGCAGCTTAGTCTCCGGGGTTGATGAGCAGTTCTTC
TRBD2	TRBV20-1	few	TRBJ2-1	CSARGPGTSDYNEQFF	TGCAGTGCTAGAGGGCCCGGGACTAGCGATTACAATGAGCAGTTCTTC